This T cell receptor beta chain derives from a study of T-cell memory formation after mild COVID-19. Across the study: The study found TCR clusters largely donor specific. Study-wide points: Pre-infection memory already had some responding clones, implying cross-reactive memory joined. Clones that contracted from day 15 to 85 were balanced CD4/CD8, while later expanders leaned CD4+.

The germline CDR1 and CDR2 sequences are SQVTM and ANQGSEA. Trimming at V came to 6 bases and at J to 5 bases, leaving 5 bases not matched to a gene. CDR3 size: 12 residues. MiXCR, applied by TCRdb to the 5' RACE reads, yields one record per CDR3 protein. The data show roughly 240,000 distinct CDR3 sequences, 15% to 20% seen once. As to this clonotype: Its antigen is not known.

This clonotype originated in a man between 18 and 35 years old who had mild COVID-19 (a few samples of this study predate the infection). Cell type and time point are not known. This chain links TRBV29-1 with TRBJ1-2; 8 bases agree with TRBD1. The sample consisted of PBMCs or a T cell subset sorted from them (not recorded which). The CDR3 loop reads CSVAGGGYGYTF. Here the CDR3 DNA reads TGCAGCGTCGCAGGGGGCGGGTATGGCTACACCTTC.